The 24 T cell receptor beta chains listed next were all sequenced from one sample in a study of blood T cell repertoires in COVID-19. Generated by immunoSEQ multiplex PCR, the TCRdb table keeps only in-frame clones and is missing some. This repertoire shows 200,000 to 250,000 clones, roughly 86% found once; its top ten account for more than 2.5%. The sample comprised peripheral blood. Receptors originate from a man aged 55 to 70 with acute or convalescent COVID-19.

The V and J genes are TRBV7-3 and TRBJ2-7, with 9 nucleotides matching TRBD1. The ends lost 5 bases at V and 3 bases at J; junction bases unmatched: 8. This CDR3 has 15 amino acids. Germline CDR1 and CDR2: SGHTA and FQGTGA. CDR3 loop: CASSPGTGSRYEQYF. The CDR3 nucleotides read TGTGCCAGCAGCCCCGGGACAGGGTCCCGCTACGAGCAGTACTTC.

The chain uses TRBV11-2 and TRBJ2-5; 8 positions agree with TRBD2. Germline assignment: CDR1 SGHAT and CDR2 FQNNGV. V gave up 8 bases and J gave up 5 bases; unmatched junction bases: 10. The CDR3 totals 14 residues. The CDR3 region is CASVGGAWRETQYF. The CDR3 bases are TGTGCCAGCGTCGGGGGGGCCTGGCGGGAGACCCAGTACTTC.

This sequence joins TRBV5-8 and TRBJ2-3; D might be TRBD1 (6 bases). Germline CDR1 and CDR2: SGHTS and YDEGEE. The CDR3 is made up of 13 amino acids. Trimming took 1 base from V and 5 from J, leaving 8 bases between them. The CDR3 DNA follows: TGTGCCAGCAGCTTGAGACAGGTAGATACGCAGTATTTT. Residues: CASSLRQVDTQYF.

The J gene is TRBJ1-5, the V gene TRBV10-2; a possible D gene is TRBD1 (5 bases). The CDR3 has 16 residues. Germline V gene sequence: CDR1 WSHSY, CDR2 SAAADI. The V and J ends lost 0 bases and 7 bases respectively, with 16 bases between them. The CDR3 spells CASSESGRGGRQPQHF. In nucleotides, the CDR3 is TGCGCCAGCAGTGAGTCGGGTAGGGGAGGTCGGCAGCCCCAGCATTTT.

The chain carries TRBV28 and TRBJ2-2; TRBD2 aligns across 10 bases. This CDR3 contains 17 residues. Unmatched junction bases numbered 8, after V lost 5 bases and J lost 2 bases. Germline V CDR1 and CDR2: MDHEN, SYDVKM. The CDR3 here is CASSLSGGAVNTGELFF. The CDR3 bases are TGTGCCAGCAGTCTAAGCGGGGGGGCCGTTAACACCGGGGAGCTGTTTTTT.

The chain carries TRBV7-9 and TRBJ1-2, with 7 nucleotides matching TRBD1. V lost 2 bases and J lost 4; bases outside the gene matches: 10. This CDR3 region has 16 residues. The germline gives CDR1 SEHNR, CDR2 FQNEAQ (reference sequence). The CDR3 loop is CASSLSQNRGIYGYTF. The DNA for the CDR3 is TGTGCCAGCAGCTTATCTCAAAACAGGGGAATCTATGGCTACACCTTC.

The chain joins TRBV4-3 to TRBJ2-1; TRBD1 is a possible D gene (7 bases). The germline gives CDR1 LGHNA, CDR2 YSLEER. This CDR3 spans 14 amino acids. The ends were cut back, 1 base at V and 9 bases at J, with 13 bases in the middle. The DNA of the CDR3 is TGCGCCAGCAGCCAAGGTGGGCAGGGGGGTGAGCAGTTCTTC. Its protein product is CASSQGGQGGEQFF.

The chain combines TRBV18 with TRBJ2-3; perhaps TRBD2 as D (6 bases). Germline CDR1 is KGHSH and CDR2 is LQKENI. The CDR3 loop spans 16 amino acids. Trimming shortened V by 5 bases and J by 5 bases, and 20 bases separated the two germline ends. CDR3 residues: CASSTGVGAGGDTQYF. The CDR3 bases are TGTGCCAGCTCAACGGGAGTCGGGGCCGGGGGAGATACGCAGTATTTT.

DNA for the CDR3: TGTGCCAGCAGCCGGGACTTTAACTATGGCTACACCTTC. This codes for CASSRDFNYGYTF. The chain employs TRBV11-2 and TRBJ1-2; perhaps TRBD1 as D (5 bases). CDR1 and CDR2 (germline): SGHAT, FQNNGV. With 5 bases removed from V and 1 base from J, the gap between germline ends came to 8 bases. The CDR3 runs to 13 residues. Using reference TRBV11-2 and TRBJ1-2 for the parts outside the CDR3, the full variable domain is EAGVAQSPRYKIIEKRQSVAFWCNPISGHATLYWYQQILGQGPKLLIQFQNNGVVDDSQLPKDRFSAERLKGVDSTLKIQPAKLEDSAVYLCASSRDFNYGYTFGSGTRLTVV.

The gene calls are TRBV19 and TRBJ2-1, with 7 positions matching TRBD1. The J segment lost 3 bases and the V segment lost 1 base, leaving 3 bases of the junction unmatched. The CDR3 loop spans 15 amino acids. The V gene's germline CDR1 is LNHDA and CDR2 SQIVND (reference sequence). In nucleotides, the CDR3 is TGTGCCAGTAGTATAGCGACAGGGAACTACAATGAGCAGTTCTTC. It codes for CASSIATGNYNEQFF.

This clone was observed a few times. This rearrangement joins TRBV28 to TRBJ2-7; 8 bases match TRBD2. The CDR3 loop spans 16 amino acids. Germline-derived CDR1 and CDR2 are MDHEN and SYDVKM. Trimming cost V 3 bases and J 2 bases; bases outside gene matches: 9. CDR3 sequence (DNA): TGTGCCAGCAGTTTGTCGGCGGCGGGGGGTCCCTACGAGCAGTACTTC. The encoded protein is CASSLSAAGGPYEQYF.

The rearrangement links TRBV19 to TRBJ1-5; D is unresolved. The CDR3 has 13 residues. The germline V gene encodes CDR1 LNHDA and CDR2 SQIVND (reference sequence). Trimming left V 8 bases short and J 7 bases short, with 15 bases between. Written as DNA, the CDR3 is TGTGCCAGTTGGAAGGAGTCTGGGCAGCCCCAGCATTTT. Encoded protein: CASWKESGQPQHF.

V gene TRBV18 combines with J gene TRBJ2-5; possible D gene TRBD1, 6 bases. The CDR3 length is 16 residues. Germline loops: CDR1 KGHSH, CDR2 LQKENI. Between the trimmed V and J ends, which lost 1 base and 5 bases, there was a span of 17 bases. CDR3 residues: CASSPLSGAPGETQYF. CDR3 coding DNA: TGTGCCAGCTCACCACTATCAGGGGCTCCCGGGGAGACCCAGTACTTC.

This chain's CDR3 is CASSVAGGRYYNEQFF. The CDR3 nucleotides read TGTGCCAGCAGTGTCGCGGGCGGGCGATACTACAATGAGCAGTTCTTC. V usage is TRBV11-1 and J usage is TRBJ2-1; possible D gene TRBD2, 5 bases. Trimming shortened V by 6 bases and J by 3 bases, and 18 bases separated the two germline ends. This CDR3 spans 16 amino acids. Germline V gives CDR1 SGHAT, CDR2 FQDESV (reference sequence). Full variable domain (remainder filled in from reference TRBV11-1 and TRBJ2-1): EAEVAQSPRYKITEKSQAVAFWCDPISGHATLYWYRQILGQGPELLVQFQDESVVDDSQLPKDRFSAERLKGVDSTLKIQPAELGDSAMYLCASSVAGGRYYNEQFFGPGTRLTVL.

In DNA form, the CDR3 reads TGTGCCAGCAGCGTAGGCATCGGGTCCGTTCAGCCCCAGCATTTT. Its protein is CASSVGIGSVQPQHF. The chain is built from TRBV9 and TRBJ1-5; D uncertain. Germline assignment: CDR1 SGDLS and CDR2 YYNGEE. The CDR3 runs 15 residues. Between the trimmed V and J ends, which lost 0 bases and 6 bases, there was a span of 13 bases.

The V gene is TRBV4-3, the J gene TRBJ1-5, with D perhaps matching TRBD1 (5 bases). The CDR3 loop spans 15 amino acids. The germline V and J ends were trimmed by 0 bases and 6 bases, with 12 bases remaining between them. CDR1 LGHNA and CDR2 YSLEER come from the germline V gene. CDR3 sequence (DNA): TGCGCCAGCAGCCAAGAATCACGAAGGGGTCAGCCCCAGCATTTT. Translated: CASSQESRRGQPQHF.

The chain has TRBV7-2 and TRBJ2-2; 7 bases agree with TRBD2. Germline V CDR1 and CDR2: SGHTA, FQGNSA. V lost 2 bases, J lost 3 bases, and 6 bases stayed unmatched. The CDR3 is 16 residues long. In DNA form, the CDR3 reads TGTGCCAGCAGCTTATTGGGGGGGGTTTACACCGGGGAGCTGTTTTTT. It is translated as CASSLLGGVYTGELFF.

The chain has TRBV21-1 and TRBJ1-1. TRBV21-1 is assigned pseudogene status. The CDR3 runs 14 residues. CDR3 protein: CASSPSGGRTEAFF. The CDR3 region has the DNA TGTGCCAGCAGCCCTAGCGGAGGGAGAACTGAAGCTTTCTTT.

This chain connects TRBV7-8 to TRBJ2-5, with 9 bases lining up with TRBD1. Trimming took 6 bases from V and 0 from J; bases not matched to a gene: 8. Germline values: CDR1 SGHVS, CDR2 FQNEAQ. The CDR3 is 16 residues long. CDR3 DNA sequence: TGTGCCAGCAGTACTGGGGGGACAGGGTACCAAGAGACCCAGTACTTC. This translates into CASSTGGTGYQETQYF.

The CDR3: CASSLGGGPPINEQFF. CDR3 nucleotides: TGTGCCAGCAGCTTAGGCGGGGGACCCCCCATCAATGAGCAGTTCTTC. The V and J genes are TRBV11-1 and TRBJ2-1, with 7 bases that match TRBD2. The CDR3 covers 16 residues. The J segment lost 6 bases and the V segment lost 1 base, leaving 9 bases of the junction unmatched. CDR1 is SGHAT, CDR2 FQDESV, per germline (reference sequence).

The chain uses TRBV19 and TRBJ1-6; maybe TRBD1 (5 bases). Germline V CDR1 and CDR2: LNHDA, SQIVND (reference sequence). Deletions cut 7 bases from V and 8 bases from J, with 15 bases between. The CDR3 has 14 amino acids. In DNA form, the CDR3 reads TGTGCCAGTACCTGGGGCAGCCCTGATTCACCCCTCCACTTT. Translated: CASTWGSPDSPLHF.

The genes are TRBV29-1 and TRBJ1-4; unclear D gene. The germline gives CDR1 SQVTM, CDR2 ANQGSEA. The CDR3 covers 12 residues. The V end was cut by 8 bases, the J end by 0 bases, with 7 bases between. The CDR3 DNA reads TGCAGCCCGGTCGCAACTAATGAAAAACTGTTTTTT. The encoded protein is CSPVATNEKLFF.

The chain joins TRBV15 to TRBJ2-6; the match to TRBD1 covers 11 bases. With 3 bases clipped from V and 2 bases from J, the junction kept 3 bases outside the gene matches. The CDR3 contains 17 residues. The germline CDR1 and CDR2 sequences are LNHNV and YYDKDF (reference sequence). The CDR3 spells CATSRRGQGAGANVLTF. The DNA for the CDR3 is TGTGCCACCAGCAGGCGGGGACAGGGGGCTGGGGCCAACGTCCTGACTTTC.

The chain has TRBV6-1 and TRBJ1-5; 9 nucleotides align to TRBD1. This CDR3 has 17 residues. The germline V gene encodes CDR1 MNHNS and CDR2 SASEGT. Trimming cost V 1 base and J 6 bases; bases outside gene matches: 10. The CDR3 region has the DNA TGTGCCAGCAGTGAAGGGACAGGGGAGTTGAGTCGTCAGCCCCAGCATTTT. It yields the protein CASSEGTGELSRQPQHF.